Listed here is a single T cell receptor beta chain. Generated by immunoSEQ multiplex PCR, the TCRdb table keeps only in-frame clones and is missing some. The sample includes about 120,000 clones, about 93% seen only once; the top ten take 4% to 4.5%. These data belong to a study of T cell responses to AZD1222 COVID-19 vaccine. V lost 7 bases and J 8 bases, leaving 24 bases between the germline ends. Germline V lookup: CDR1 LNHDA, CDR2 SQIVND (reference sequence). CDR3 size: 16 residues. This sequence joins TRBV19 and TRBJ2-1, with D possibly being TRBD2 (7 bases). The source was peripheral blood, collected 28 days after the second dose of the MenACWY control vaccine. The receptor comes from an adult who received the MenACWY meningococcal vaccine as a control. CDR3 in DNA: TGTGCCAGTACCGACATAAAGTTGGGGGGGGCGGATGAGCAGTTCTTC. Encoded protein: CASTDIKLGGADEQFF.